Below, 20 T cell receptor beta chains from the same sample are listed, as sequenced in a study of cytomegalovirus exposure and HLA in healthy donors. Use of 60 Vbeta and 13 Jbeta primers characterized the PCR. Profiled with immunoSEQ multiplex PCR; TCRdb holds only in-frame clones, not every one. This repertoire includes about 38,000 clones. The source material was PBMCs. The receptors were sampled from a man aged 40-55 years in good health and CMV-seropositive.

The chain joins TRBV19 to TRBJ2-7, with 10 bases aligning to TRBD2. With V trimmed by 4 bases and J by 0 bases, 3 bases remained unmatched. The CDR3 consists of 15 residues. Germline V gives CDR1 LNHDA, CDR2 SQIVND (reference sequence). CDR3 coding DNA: TGTGCCAGTAGTACCGGGACTAGCGCCTCCTACGAGCAGTACTTC. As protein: CASSTGTSASYEQYF.

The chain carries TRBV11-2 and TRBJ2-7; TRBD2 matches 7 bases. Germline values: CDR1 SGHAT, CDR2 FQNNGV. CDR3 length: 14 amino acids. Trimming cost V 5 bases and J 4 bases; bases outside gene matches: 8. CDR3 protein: CASSPPGLVYEQYF. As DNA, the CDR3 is TGTGCCAGCAGCCCGCCCGGACTAGTGTACGAGCAGTACTTC. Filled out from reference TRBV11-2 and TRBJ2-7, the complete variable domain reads EAGVAQSPRYKIIEKRQSVAFWCNPISGHATLYWYQQILGQGPKLLIQFQNNGVVDDSQLPKDRFSAERLKGVDSTLKIQPAKLEDSAVYLCASSPPGLVYEQYFGPGTRLTVT.

The CDR3 coding sequence is TGTGCCACTAACGGTGGGGGGAGTCAGCCCCAGCATTTT. Translation gives CATNGGGSQPQHF. The V call is TRBV10-3, the J call TRBJ1-5; a possible D gene is TRBD1 (5 bases). Trimming cost V 10 bases and J 6 bases, with 16 bases left between them. Germline V gives CDR1 ENHRY, CDR2 SYGVKD. The CDR3 totals 13 residues.

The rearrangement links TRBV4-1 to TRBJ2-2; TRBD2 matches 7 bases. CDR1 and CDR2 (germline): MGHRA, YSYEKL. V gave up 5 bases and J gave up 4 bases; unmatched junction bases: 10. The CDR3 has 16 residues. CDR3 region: CASSGGETVSTGELFF. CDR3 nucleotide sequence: TGCGCCAGCAGCGGGGGGGAGACGGTGAGCACCGGGGAGCTGTTTTTT.

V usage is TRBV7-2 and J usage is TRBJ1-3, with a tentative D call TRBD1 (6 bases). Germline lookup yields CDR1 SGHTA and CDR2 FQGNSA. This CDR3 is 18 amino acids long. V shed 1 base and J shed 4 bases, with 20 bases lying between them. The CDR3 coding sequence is TGTGCCAGCAGCTTAGTCGCATTAGGTTCAGGGGTGGGAAACACCATATATTTT. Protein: CASSLVALGSGVGNTIYF.

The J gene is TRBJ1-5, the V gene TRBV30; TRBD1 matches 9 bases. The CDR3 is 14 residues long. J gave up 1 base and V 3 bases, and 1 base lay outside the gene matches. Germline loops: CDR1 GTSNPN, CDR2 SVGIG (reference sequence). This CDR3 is CAWRGQGSNQPQHF. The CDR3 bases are TGTGCCTGGAGGGGACAGGGAAGCAATCAGCCCCAGCATTTT.

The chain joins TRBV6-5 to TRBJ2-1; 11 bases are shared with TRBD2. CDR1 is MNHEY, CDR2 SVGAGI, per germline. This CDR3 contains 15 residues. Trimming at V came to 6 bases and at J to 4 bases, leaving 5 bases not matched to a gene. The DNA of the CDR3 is TGTGCCAGCAGATTAGCGGGAGGGGATTACAATGAGCAGTTCTTC. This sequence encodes CASRLAGGDYNEQFF.

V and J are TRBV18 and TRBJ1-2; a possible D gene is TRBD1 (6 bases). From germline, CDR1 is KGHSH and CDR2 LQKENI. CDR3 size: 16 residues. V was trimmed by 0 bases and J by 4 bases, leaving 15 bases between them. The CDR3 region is CASSPPVGGQGYGYTF. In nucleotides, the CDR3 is TGTGCCAGCTCACCACCGGTCGGGGGGCAAGGCTATGGCTACACCTTC.

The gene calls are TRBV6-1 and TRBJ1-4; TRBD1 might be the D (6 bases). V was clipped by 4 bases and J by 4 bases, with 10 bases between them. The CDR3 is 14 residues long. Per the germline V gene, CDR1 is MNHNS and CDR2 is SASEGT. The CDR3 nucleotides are TGTGCCAGCAGTGGGGGGGGCTTTAATGAAAAACTGTTTTTT. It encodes CASSGGGFNEKLFF.

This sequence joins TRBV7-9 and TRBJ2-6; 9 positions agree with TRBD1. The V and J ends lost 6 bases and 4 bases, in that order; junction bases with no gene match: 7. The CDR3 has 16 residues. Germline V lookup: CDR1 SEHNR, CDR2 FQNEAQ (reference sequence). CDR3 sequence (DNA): TGTGCCAGCAGGCCTGGGACAGGGTACGGGGCCAACGTCCTGACTTTC. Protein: CASRPGTGYGANVLTF.

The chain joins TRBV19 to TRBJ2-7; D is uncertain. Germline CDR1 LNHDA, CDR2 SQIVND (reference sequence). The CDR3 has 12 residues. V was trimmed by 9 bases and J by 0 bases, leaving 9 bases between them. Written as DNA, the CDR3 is TGTGCCAGGCTCCCCAGCTCCTACGAGCAGTACTTC. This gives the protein CARLPSSYEQYF.

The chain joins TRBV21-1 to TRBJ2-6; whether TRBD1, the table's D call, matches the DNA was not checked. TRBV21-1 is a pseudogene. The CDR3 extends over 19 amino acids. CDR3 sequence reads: CASSRRTQMRCSGANVLTF. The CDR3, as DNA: TGTGCCAGCAGCAGGCGGACACAGATGAGATGCTCTGGGGCCAACGTCCTGACTTTC.

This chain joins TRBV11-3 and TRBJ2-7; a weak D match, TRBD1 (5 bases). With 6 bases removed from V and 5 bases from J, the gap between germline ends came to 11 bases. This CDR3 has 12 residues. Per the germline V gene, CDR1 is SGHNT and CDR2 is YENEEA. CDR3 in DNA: TGTGCCAGCAGGGCAGGGTATGACGAGCAGTACTTC. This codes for CASRAGYDEQYF.

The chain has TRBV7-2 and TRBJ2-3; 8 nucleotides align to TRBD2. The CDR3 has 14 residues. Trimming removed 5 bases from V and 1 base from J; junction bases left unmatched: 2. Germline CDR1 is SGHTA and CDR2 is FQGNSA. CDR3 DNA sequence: TGTGCCAGCAGCCTGGGACTAGGCACAGATACGCAGTATTTT. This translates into CASSLGLGTDTQYF.

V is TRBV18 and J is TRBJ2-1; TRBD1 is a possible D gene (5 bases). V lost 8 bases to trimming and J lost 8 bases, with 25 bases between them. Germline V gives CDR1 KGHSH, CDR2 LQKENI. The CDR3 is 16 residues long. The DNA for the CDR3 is TGTGCCAGCCGACGCCCCTCCCCTGTCGACAGCGATGAGCAGTTCTTC. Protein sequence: CASRRPSPVDSDEQFF.

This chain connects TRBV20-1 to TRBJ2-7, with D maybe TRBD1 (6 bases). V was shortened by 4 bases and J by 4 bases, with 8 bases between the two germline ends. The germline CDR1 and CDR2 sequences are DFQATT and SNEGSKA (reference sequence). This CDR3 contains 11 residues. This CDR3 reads CSATGEYEQYF. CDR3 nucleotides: TGCAGTGCTACAGGGGAATACGAGCAGTACTTC.

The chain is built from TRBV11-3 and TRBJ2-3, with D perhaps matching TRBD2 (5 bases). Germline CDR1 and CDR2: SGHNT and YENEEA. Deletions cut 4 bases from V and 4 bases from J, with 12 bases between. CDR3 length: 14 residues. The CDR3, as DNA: TGTGCCAGCAGCTATGTCCTAGCTGCAGATACGCAGTATTTT. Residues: CASSYVLAADTQYF.

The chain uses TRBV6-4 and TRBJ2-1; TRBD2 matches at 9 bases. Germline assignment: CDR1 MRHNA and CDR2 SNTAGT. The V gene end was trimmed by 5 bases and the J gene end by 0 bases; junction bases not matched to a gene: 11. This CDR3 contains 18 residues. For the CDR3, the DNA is TGTGCCAGCAGTAGGACTAGCGCGACTTTTAGCTCCTACAATGAGCAGTTCTTC. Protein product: CASSRTSATFSSYNEQFF.

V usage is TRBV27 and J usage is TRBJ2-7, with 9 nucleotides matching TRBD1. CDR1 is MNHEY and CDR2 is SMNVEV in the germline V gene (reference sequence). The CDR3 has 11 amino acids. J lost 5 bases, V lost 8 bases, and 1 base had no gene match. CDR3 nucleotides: TGTGCCAGCCGGGACAGGGACGAGCAGTACTTC. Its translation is CASRDRDEQYF.

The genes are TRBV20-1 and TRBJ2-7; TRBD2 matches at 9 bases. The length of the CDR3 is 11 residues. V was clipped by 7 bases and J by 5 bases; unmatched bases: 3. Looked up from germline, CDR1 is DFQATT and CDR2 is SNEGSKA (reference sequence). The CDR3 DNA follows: TGCAGTGGCGCGGGAGGGGACGAGCAGTACTTC. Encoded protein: CSGAGGDEQYF.